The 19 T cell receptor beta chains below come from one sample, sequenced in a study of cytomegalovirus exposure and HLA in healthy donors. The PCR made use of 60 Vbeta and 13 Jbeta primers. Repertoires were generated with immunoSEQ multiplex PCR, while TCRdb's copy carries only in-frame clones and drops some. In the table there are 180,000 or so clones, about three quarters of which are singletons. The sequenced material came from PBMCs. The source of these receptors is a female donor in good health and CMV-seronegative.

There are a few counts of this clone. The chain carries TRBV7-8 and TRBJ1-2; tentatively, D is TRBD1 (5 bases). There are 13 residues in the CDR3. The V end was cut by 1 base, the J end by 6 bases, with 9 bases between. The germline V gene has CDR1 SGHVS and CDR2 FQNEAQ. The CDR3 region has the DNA TGTGCCAGCAGCTTAGGGACATATCATGGCTACACCTTC. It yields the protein CASSLGTYHGYTF.

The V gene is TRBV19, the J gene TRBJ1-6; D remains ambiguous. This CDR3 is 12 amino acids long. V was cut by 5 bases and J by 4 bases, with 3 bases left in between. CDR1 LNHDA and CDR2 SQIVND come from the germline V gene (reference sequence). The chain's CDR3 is CASSQYNSPLHF. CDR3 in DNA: TGTGCCAGTAGTCAGTATAATTCACCCCTCCACTTT.

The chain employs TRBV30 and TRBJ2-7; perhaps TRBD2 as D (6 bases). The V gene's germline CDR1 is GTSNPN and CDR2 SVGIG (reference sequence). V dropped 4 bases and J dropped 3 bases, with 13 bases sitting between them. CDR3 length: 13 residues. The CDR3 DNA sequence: TGTGCCTGGAACCTAATAGCGGTCTACGAGCAGTACTTC. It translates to CAWNLIAVYEQYF.

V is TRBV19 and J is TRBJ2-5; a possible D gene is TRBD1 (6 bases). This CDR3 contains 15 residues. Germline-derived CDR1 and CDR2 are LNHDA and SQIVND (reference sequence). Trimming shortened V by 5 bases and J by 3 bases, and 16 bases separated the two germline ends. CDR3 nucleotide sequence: TGTGCCAGTAGTGGGGGCACAGGGTTGGAAGAGACCCAGTACTTC. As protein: CASSGGTGLEETQYF. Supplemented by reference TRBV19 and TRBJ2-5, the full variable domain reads DGGITQSPKYLFRKEGQNVTLSCEQNLNHDAMYWYRQDPGQGLRLIYYSQIVNDFQKGDIAEGYSVSREKKESFPLTVTSAQKNPTAFYLCASSGGTGLEETQYFGPGTRLLVL.

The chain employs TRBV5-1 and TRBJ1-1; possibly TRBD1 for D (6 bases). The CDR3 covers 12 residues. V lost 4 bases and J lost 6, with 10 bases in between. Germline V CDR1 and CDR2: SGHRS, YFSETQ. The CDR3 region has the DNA TGCGCCAGCAGCCCTCAGGGGCCTGAAGCTTTCTTT. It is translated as CASSPQGPEAFF. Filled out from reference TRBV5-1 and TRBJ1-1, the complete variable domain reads KAGVTQTPRYLIKTRGQQVTLSCSPISGHRSVSWYQQTPGQGLQFLFEYFSETQRNKGNFPGRFSGRQFSNSRSEMNVSTLELGDSALYLCASSPQGPEAFFGQGTRLTVV.

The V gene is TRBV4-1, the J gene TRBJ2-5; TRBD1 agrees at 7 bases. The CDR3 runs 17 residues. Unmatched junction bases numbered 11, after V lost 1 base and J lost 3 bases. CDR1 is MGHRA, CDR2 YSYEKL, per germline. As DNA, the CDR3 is TGCGCCAGCAGCCAAGGGCTATCCGGGACAGTTAAAGAGACCCAGTACTTC. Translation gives CASSQGLSGTVKETQYF.

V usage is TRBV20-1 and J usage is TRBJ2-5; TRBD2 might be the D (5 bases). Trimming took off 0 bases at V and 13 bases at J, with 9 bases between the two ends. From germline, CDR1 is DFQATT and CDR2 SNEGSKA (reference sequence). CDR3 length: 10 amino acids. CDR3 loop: CSARERGGYF. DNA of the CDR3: TGCAGTGCTAGAGAACGGGGTGGGTACTTC.

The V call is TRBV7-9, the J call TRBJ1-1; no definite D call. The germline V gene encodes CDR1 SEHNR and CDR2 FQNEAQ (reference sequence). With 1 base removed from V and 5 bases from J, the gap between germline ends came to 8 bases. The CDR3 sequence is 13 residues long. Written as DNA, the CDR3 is TGTGCCAGCAGCTTAGGGGGAGGGACTGAAGCTTTCTTT. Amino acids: CASSLGGGTEAFF.

For the CDR3, the DNA is TGTGCCAGCAGCATTACAGTGGGCAATCAGCCCCAGCATTTT. Amino acids: CASSITVGNQPQHF. The rearrangement uses TRBV5-8 and TRBJ1-5; D call uncertain. The V and J ends lost 4 bases and 2 bases respectively, with 10 bases between them. The CDR3 is 14 amino acids. The germline V gene has CDR1 SGHTS and CDR2 YDEGEE.

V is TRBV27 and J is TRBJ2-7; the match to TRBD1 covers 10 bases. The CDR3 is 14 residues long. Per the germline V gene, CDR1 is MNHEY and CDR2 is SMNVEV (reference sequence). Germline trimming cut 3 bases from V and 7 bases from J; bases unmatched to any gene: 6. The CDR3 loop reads CASSFTGQGVEQYF. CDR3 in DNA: TGTGCCAGCAGTTTTACCGGACAGGGGGTAGAGCAGTACTTC.

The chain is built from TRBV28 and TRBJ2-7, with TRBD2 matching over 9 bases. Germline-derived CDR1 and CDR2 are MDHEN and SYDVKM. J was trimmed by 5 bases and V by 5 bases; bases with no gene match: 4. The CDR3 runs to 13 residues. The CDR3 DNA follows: TGTGCCAGCAGTCCGGGGACTAGCAACGAGCAGTACTTC. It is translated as CASSPGTSNEQYF.

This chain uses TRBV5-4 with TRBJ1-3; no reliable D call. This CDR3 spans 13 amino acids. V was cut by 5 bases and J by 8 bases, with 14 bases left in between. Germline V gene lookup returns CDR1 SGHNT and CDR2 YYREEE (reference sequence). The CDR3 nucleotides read TGTGCCAGCAGTATCGCCGGAGTGCACACCATATATTTT. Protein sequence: CASSIAGVHTIYF.

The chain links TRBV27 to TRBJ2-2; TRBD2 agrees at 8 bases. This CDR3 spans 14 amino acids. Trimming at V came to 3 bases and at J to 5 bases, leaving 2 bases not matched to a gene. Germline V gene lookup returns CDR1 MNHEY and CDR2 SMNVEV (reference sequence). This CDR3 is CASSFSGGTGELFF. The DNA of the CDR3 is TGTGCCAGCAGTTTCTCGGGGGGGACCGGGGAGCTGTTTTTT.

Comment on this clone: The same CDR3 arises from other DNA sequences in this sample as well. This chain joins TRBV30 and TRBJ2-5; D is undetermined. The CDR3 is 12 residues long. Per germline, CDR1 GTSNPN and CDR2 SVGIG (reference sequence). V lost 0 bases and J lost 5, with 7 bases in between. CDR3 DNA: TGTGCCTGGAGTGTTTCAGGCGAGACCCAGTACTTC. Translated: CAWSVSGETQYF.

The CDR3: CASSATGGGDHEQYF. Here the CDR3 DNA reads TGTGCCAGCAGCGCCACGGGAGGCGGGGACCACGAGCAGTACTTC. This rearrangement joins TRBV21-1 to TRBJ2-7; the D segment call TRBD2 is taken from the table without a DNA check. TRBV21-1 is a documented pseudogene. This CDR3 comprises 15 residues.

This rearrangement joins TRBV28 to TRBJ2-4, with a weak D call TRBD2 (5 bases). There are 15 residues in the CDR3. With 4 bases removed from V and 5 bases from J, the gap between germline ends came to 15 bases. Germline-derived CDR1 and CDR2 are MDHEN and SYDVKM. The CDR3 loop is CASSSPAGTENIQYF. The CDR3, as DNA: TGTGCCAGCAGTTCCCCGGCGGGCACGGAAAACATTCAGTACTTC.

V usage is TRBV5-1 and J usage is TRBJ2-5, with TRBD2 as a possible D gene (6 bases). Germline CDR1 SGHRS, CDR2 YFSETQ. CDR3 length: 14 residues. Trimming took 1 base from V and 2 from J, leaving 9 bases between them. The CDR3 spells CASSLYREQETQYF. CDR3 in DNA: TGCGCCAGCAGCTTGTATCGGGAGCAAGAGACCCAGTACTTC.

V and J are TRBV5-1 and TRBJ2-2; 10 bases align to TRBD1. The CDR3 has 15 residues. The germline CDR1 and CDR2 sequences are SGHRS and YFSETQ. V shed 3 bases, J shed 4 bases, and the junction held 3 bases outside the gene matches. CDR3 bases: TGCGCCAGCAGCTGGGACAGGGGTGGCACCGGGGAGCTGTTTTTT. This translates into CASSWDRGGTGELFF.

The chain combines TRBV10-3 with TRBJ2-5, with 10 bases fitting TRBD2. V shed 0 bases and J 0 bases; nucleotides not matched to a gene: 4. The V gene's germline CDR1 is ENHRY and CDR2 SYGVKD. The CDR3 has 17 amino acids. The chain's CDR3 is CAISESRLAGDQETQYF. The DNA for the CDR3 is TGTGCCATCAGTGAGTCGAGACTAGCGGGTGACCAAGAGACCCAGTACTTC.